A selection of T cell receptor beta chains follows, all from one sample in a study of cytomegalovirus exposure and HLA in healthy donors. The assay was immunoSEQ multiplex PCR, and TCRdb's table has in-frame clones only and misses some. The sample yields roughly 100,000 clones, just under 95% seen once. The sample comprised PBMCs. These receptors were collected from a woman under 30 in good health and CMV-seronegative. Both conserved end residues are part of each CDR3. A D gene is named only where the DNA matches it firmly.

TRBV2,TRBJ1-2,TRBD1,CASSEKQGTGDYGYTF
TRBV19,TRBJ2-1,.,CASSQVFGGTEQFF
TRBV19,TRBJ2-7,TRBD1,CASSITGDGPYEQYF
TRBV2,TRBJ1-4,TRBD1,CASSDTGERSNEKLFF
TRBV7-2,TRBJ2-1,TRBD2,CASRFSSGTPHEQFF
TRBV25-1,TRBJ2-7,.,CASSDLGGSYEQYF
TRBV18,TRBJ1-1,.,CASSLVEGNTEAFF
TRBV7-9,TRBJ2-3,TRBD2,CASSSFSRGAWGTDTQYF
TRBV11-2,TRBJ2-7,TRBD2,CASSLAGLAGVEQYF
TRBV19,TRBJ2-1,TRBD2,CASSGGTSGYNEQFF
TRBV6-6,TRBJ1-1,.,CATGRGRTEAFF
TRBV27,TRBJ1-5,.,CASSSDTLGNSPQHF
TRBV6-6,TRBJ2-7,TRBD2,CASSYRNVAGGDEQYF
TRBV12-5,TRBJ2-3,TRBD2,CASAIGGGDTQYF
TRBV10-3,TRBJ1-2,.,CAITLDGNYGYTF
TRBV5-1,TRBJ1-1,TRBD1,CASSRGTGDSTEAFF
TRBV7-3,TRBJ1-1,.,CASSLLGTEAFF
TRBV4-1,TRBJ2-5,.,CASSQDPGVWETQYF
TRBV7-6,TRBJ2-2,.,CASSLVRAGELFF
TRBV25-1,TRBJ1-1,.,CASSEFDSGTEAFF
TRBV25-1,TRBJ2-1,TRBD2,CANGLRRESTYNEQFF
TRBV2,TRBJ1-6,TRBD1,CASSETGGRNSPLHF
TRBV4-3,TRBJ1-2,TRBD1,CASSLTGGSYGYTF
TRBV6-1,TRBJ2-7,TRBD1,CASTTFQDRGEEQYF
TRBV18,TRBJ1-1,.,CASSPSGAGSEAFF
TRBV18,TRBJ1-2,.,CASSPSRTEGGYTF
TRBV30,TRBJ1-1,.,CAWSVGPGGTEAFF
TRBV5-6,TRBJ1-5,.,CASSLRQAPNQPQHF
TRBV2,TRBJ2-3,TRBD2,CASITGGSTDTQYF
TRBV7-2,TRBJ2-3,TRBD1,CASSRGPLTDTQYF
TRBV5-4,TRBJ2-7,.,CASSFTRGSYEQYF
TRBV6-1,TRBJ2-7,.,CASGLQGTPTEQYF
TRBV10-3,TRBJ2-5,TRBD1,CAISEGTGGETQYF